Below are 19 T cell receptor beta chains sequenced from a single sample in a study of cytomegalovirus exposure and HLA in healthy donors. Only in-frame clones appear in the TCRdb table, and some are missing; sequencing was by immunoSEQ multiplex PCR. The data show tens of thousands of clones, over 85% seen once. Sequenced: PBMCs. Source of these receptors: a young man in good health and CMV-seropositive.

The gene calls are TRBV6-5 and TRBJ1-1, with 9 bases matching TRBD1. CDR1 and CDR2 (germline): MNHEY, SVGAGI. V gave up 2 bases and J gave up 5 bases; unmatched junction bases: 6. The CDR3 is 15 amino acids. The CDR3 is CASSYDTGTGTEAFF. The DNA of the CDR3 is TGTGCCAGCAGTTACGACACCGGGACAGGGACTGAAGCTTTCTTT.

V gene TRBV27 combines with J gene TRBJ2-2; no definite D call. CDR3 length: 14 residues. The V end lost 0 bases, the J end lost 5 bases, and 7 bases lay between the germline ends. Germline V gene lookup returns CDR1 MNHEY and CDR2 SMNVEV (reference sequence). The CDR3 region has the DNA TGTGCCAGCAGTTTATCGCTCCGGACCGGGGAGCTGTTTTTT. Its translation: CASSLSLRTGELFF.

V is TRBV4-2 and J is TRBJ2-5, with 7 bases fitting TRBD1. CDR3 size: 16 residues. V lost 2 bases and J lost 2; bases outside the gene matches: 8. Germline-derived CDR1 and CDR2 are LGHNA and YNFKEQ. The CDR3 DNA reads TGTGCCAGCAGCCAATTCTCCGGGACAGAGCAAGAGACCCAGTACTTC. Amino acid sequence: CASSQFSGTEQETQYF.

The chain links TRBV5-4 to TRBJ2-3, with D perhaps matching TRBD2 (5 bases). The CDR3 has 14 amino acids. Trimming pared 2 bases from V and 2 bases from J, leaving 9 bases between. CDR1 and CDR2 from the germline V gene are SGHNT and YYREEE (reference sequence). CDR3 amino acids: CASSFFSATDTQYF. CDR3 DNA: TGTGCCAGCAGCTTTTTTAGCGCCACAGATACGCAGTATTTT.

The rearrangement uses TRBV27 and TRBJ1-2, with 10 bases lining up with TRBD1. The CDR3 runs to 15 residues. V lost 5 bases, J lost 2 bases, and 5 bases stayed unmatched. CDR1 and CDR2 (germline): MNHEY, SMNVEV (reference sequence). CDR3 residues: CASSVTGGANYGYTF. For the CDR3, the DNA is TGTGCCAGCAGTGTGACAGGGGGCGCAAACTATGGCTACACCTTC.

V and J are TRBV5-1 and TRBJ1-5; TRBD1 matches 12 bases. This CDR3 is built from 15 residues. From germline, CDR1 is SGHRS and CDR2 YFSETQ. The trim removed 3 bases at V and 6 bases at J, leaving 4 bases unmatched. CDR3 loop: CASSYGTGGGQPQHF. In DNA, the CDR3 is TGCGCCAGCAGCTACGGGACAGGGGGCGGTCAGCCCCAGCATTTT.

The chain is built from TRBV21-1 and TRBJ2-4; the table gives TRBD1 as D, unverified against the DNA. TRBV21-1 has pseudogene status. This CDR3 has 17 amino acids. CDR3 loop: CASSKVKKPSGHNIQYF. In nucleotides, the CDR3 is TGTGCCAGCAGCAAAGTTAAGAAGCCCTCGGGACACAACATTCAGTACTTC.

The chain employs TRBV10-2 and TRBJ1-5; D remains ambiguous. The V gene's germline CDR1 is WSHSY and CDR2 SAAADI. This CDR3 has 14 residues. Trimming removed 3 bases from V and 4 bases from J, with 10 bases in between. CDR3 sequence reads: CASSDWTVNQPQHF. In DNA form, the CDR3 reads TGCGCCAGCAGTGATTGGACTGTGAATCAGCCCCAGCATTTT.

The chain combines TRBV28 with TRBJ1-4, with D perhaps TRBD1 (5 bases). There are 17 residues in the CDR3. CDR1 and CDR2 from the germline V gene are MDHEN and SYDVKM. Deletions cut 1 base from V and 0 bases from J, with 12 bases between. CDR3 protein: CASSLFQATATNEKLFF. CDR3 bases: TGTGCCAGCAGTTTATTCCAGGCGACAGCAACTAATGAAAAACTGTTTTTT. The full variable domain, in which reference TRBV28 and TRBJ1-4 provide the parts outside the CDR3, is DVKVTQSSRYLVKRTGEKVFLECVQDMDHENMFWYRQDPGLGLRLIYFSYDVKMKEKGDIPEGYSVSREKKERFSLILESASTNQTSMYLCASSLFQATATNEKLFFGSGTQLSVL.

The chain carries TRBV7-2 and TRBJ2-1; D is ambiguous. The CDR3 sequence is 15 residues long. The V end was cut by 3 bases, the J end by 0 bases, with 9 bases between. The germline V gene has CDR1 SGHTA and CDR2 FQGNSA. CDR3 nucleotides: TGTGCCAGCAGCTTGGCTCAGCGCTCCTACAATGAGCAGTTCTTC. Protein sequence: CASSLAQRSYNEQFF.

J is TRBJ2-7 and V is TRBV5-1; TRBD2 matches at 11 bases. V lost 4 bases to trimming and J lost 2 bases; unmatched junction nucleotides: 8. From germline, CDR1 is SGHRS and CDR2 YFSETQ. The CDR3 extends over 16 amino acids. The CDR3 here is CASSDPGLAGTYEQYF. CDR3 in DNA: TGCGCCAGCAGCGACCCAGGACTAGCGGGCACCTACGAGCAGTACTTC.

The chain uses TRBV4-3 and TRBJ1-1; unclear D gene. CDR1 is LGHNA and CDR2 is YSLEER in the germline V gene. The CDR3 sequence is 16 residues long. V was cut by 0 bases and J by 8 bases, with 19 bases left in between. The CDR3 nucleotides are TGCGCCAGCAGCCAAGAGGTATTGAGATACCCTTTCGAAGCTTTCTTT. This encodes CASSQEVLRYPFEAFF.

The chain combines TRBV27 with TRBJ1-4; TRBD1 is a possible D gene (5 bases). Trimming removed 1 base from V and 1 base from J, with 13 bases in between. The CDR3 loop spans 17 amino acids. CDR1 and CDR2 (germline): MNHEY, SMNVEV (reference sequence). Here the CDR3 reads CASSLYGGEETNEKLFF. The CDR3 DNA is TGTGCCAGCAGTTTATACGGAGGGGAAGAAACTAATGAAAAACTGTTTTTT.

The gene calls are TRBV7-9 and TRBJ1-1; D gene uncertain. Germline V gene data show CDR1 as SEHNR and CDR2 as FQNEAQ (reference sequence). This CDR3 is 14 amino acids long. Trimming took 1 base from V and 1 from J, leaving 7 bases between them. This CDR3 is CASSLENGNTEAFF. Here the CDR3 DNA reads TGTGCCAGCAGCTTAGAGAACGGGAACACTGAAGCTTTCTTT.

The rearrangement uses TRBV7-9 and TRBJ1-2; D possibly corresponds to TRBD1 (5 bases). Germline CDR1 reads SEHNR; CDR2 reads FQNEAQ (reference sequence). The ends were cut back, 5 bases at V and 3 bases at J, with 16 bases in the middle. The CDR3 covers 15 residues. The DNA of the CDR3 is TGTGCCAGCAGCCTCAGAGACACAGGAGACTATGGCTACACCTTC. It yields the protein CASSLRDTGDYGYTF.

This clone was counted once. The chain combines TRBV27 with TRBJ2-7; D may be TRBD1 (5 bases). CDR1 MNHEY and CDR2 SMNVEV come from the germline V gene (reference sequence). Trimming took 7 bases from V and 3 from J, leaving 19 bases between them. The CDR3 extends over 15 amino acids. The CDR3 loop is CASTLDSSGFYEQYF. DNA of the CDR3: TGTGCCAGCACCCTAGACAGTTCTGGGTTCTACGAGCAGTACTTC.

About this clone itself: The same CDR3 can be traced to other DNA sequences in this sample. Written as DNA, the CDR3 is TGTGCCAGCAGTTTAAGACAGGGTGGATCCAAACTATATGGCTACACCTTC. Translating it yields CASSLRQGGSKLYGYTF. The chain joins TRBV27 to TRBJ1-2; TRBD1 matches at 7 bases. The CDR3 has 17 amino acids. The germline V gene encodes CDR1 MNHEY and CDR2 SMNVEV (reference sequence). With 2 bases clipped from V and 5 bases from J, the junction kept 14 bases outside the gene matches.

The CDR3 protein is CASSFGGINSPLHF. For the CDR3, the DNA is TGTGCCAGCAGCTTCGGGGGGATTAATTCACCCCTCCACTTT. The chain recombines TRBV11-2 with TRBJ1-6; D is perhaps TRBD1 (5 bases). Germline V lookup: CDR1 SGHAT, CDR2 FQNNGV. The CDR3 has 14 amino acids. Trimming took off 3 bases at V and 6 bases at J, with 9 bases between the two ends.

Only one count was recorded for this clone. This rearrangement joins TRBV10-1 to TRBJ2-3; 8 nucleotides line up with TRBD1. Germline lookup yields CDR1 WNHNN and CDR2 SYGVQD (reference sequence). The CDR3 has 20 residues. With V trimmed by 2 bases and J by 1 base, 17 bases remained unmatched. Written as DNA, the CDR3 is TGCGCCAGCAGTGAGGGTTCGGTCCCTCAGACAGGGGATGGCACAGATACGCAGTATTTT. It encodes CASSEGSVPQTGDGTDTQYF.